Presented here are 4 T cell receptor beta chains from one specimen sequenced in a study of blood T cell repertoires in COVID-19. Using immunoSEQ multiplex PCR, the repertoire was profiled, and TCRdb retains in-frame clones only, with some absent. This table holds 150,000 or so clones, around 80% found once. Material for sequencing was peripheral blood. Every receptor here comes from a man in his sixties with active or convalescent COVID-19.

This chain uses TRBV20-1 with TRBJ1-2; 11 nucleotides agree with TRBD1. Unmatched junction bases numbered 7, after V lost 3 bases and J lost 1 base. This CDR3 is built from 16 residues. The germline V gene encodes CDR1 DFQATT and CDR2 SNEGSKA (reference sequence). In nucleotides, the CDR3 is TGCAGTGCTAGTTCCCTGGGACAGGGGGATAACTATGGCTACACCTTC. It yields the protein CSASSLGQGDNYGYTF.

The chain couples TRBV6-5 to TRBJ2-7; a possible D gene is TRBD2 (5 bases). Deletions cut 10 bases from V and 6 bases from J, with 19 bases between. The CDR3 is 13 amino acids. Germline V gives CDR1 MNHEY, CDR2 SVGAGI. Written as DNA, the CDR3 is TGTGCCATCTCCCGAGGGTCTTTCCCCGAGCAGTACTTC. Its translation: CAISRGSFPEQYF.

V is TRBV5-1 and J is TRBJ2-5; a possible D gene is TRBD2 (5 bases). This CDR3 is built from 14 residues. V lost 2 bases, J lost 0 bases, and 8 bases lay in between. The V gene's germline CDR1 is SGHRS and CDR2 YFSETQ. The CDR3 region has the DNA TGCGCCAGCAGCTTTGACGGGAACCAAGAGACCCAGTACTTC. Its protein is CASSFDGNQETQYF.

The chain has TRBV24-1 and TRBJ1-5; 9 bases agree with TRBD1. Per germline, CDR1 KGHDR and CDR2 SFDVKD. The CDR3 loop spans 16 amino acids. The V and J ends lost 10 bases and 7 bases, in that order; junction bases with no gene match: 16. The CDR3 DNA sequence: TGTGCCACGGGGGGTGCAGGACAGGGGCTGGGACAGCCCCAGCATTTT. The encoded protein is CATGGAGQGLGQPQHF.